These 23 T cell receptor beta chains were sequenced from one sample in a study of breast tumors, draining lymph nodes, adjacent tissues. Axillary draining lymph nodes of breast cancer patients supplied the node samples. MiXCR was run by TCRdb on the multiplex PCR reads, yielding one entry per CDR3 protein. Of 200,000 to 300,000 distinct CDR3 sequences in the sample, under 35% were seen once. Source material: axillary lymph node tissue. The origin of the receptors is a female donor with breast cancer. Some clones in this sample may be carry-over from other donors' samples.

The sample holds many counts of this clonotype. The rearrangement uses TRBV6-5 and TRBJ2-2; the D is unclear. The ends were cut back, 2 bases at V and 2 bases at J, with 6 bases in the middle. CDR1 and CDR2 (germline): MNHEY, SVGAGI. The CDR3 spans 14 residues. The CDR3: CASSYAKNTGELFF. CDR3 nucleotides: TGTGCCAGCAGTTACGCCAAAAACACCGGGGAGCTGTTTTTT.

Ten or more counts support this clonotype. This chain uses TRBV6-6 with TRBJ2-2; 13 nucleotides align to TRBD2. The trim removed 6 bases at V and 1 base at J, leaving 2 bases unmatched. Germline V CDR1 and CDR2: MNHNY, SVGAGI (reference sequence). The CDR3 has 16 amino acids. The chain's CDR3 is CASRRTSGGNTGELFF. The CDR3 nucleotides are TGTGCCAGCAGGCGGACTAGCGGGGGGAACACCGGGGAGCTGTTTTTT.

In this sample, this clonotype turned up many times. The V call is TRBV6-6, the J call TRBJ1-2; D possibly corresponds to TRBD1 (6 bases). The CDR3 length is 15 residues. CDR1 MNHNY and CDR2 SVGAGI come from the germline V gene (reference sequence). Between the trimmed V and J ends, which lost 5 bases and 8 bases, there was a span of 21 bases. CDR3 bases: TGTGCCAGCAGTCCCCTAGGGGGGAGTCGTTACGGCTACACCTTC. Amino acid sequence: CASSPLGGSRYGYTF.

This clonotype came up a few times. The chain links TRBV6-6 to TRBJ1-6; 7 bases fit TRBD1. V was clipped by 6 bases and J by 4 bases; unmatched bases: 9. Per germline, CDR1 MNHNY and CDR2 SVGAGI (reference sequence). There are 16 residues in the CDR3. CDR3 in amino acids: CASRPRDSQYNSPLHF. DNA of the CDR3: TGTGCCAGCAGACCCAGGGACAGTCAATATAATTCACCCCTCCACTTT.

V gene TRBV6-2 or TRBV6-3 combines with J gene TRBJ2-3; D is perhaps TRBD2 (5 bases). Germline CDR1 MNHEY, CDR2 SVGEGT. The V gene lost 0 bases and the J gene lost 6 bases, with 13 bases spanning the gap. The CDR3 length is 15 residues. CDR3 region: CASSYSGGRWDTQYF. In nucleotides, the CDR3 is TGTGCCAGCAGTTACTCGGGTGGGAGATGGGATACGCAGTATTTT.

This clonotype was observed at least ten times. The rearrangement joins TRBV7-2 to TRBJ2-1; no clear D gene. V lost 5 bases and J 6 bases, leaving 8 bases between the germline ends. The CDR3 contains 12 residues. Germline V gene data show CDR1 as SGHTA and CDR2 as FQGNSA. CDR3 region: CASSPTTNEQFF. In nucleotides, the CDR3 is TGTGCCAGCAGCCCAACAACCAATGAGCAGTTCTTC. The whole variable domain, filled in from reference TRBV7-2 and TRBJ2-1, reads GAGVSQSPSNKVTEKGKDVELRCDPISGHTALYWYRQSLGQGLEFLIYFQGNSAPDKSGLPSDRFSAERTGGSVSTLTIQRTQQEDSAVYLCASSPTTNEQFFGPGTRLTVL.

This clonotype was seen more than once but under ten times. The chain carries TRBV3-1 and TRBJ1-3; unclear D gene. Germline CDR1 and CDR2: LGHDT and YNNKEL (reference sequence). Trimming took off 0 bases at V and 3 bases at J, with 9 bases between the two ends. The CDR3 is made up of 15 amino acids. The CDR3 loop reads CASSQEGLGGNTIYF. CDR3 sequence (DNA): TGTGCCAGCAGCCAAGAGGGATTAGGTGGAAACACCATATATTTT. Full variable domain (outside the CDR3, taken from reference TRBV3-1 and TRBJ1-3): DTAVSQTPKYLVTQMGNDKSIKCEQNLGHDTMYWYKQDSKKFLKIMFSYNNKELIINETVPNRFSPKSPDKAHLNLHINSLELGDSAVYFCASSQEGLGGNTIYFGEGSWLTVV.

This clonotype showed up just a few times. The rearrangement uses TRBV6-1 and TRBJ2-7; D might be TRBD1 (5 bases). Trimming stripped 10 bases from V and 2 bases from J, with 12 bases between. The germline V gene has CDR1 MNHNS and CDR2 SASEGT. The CDR3 is 12 amino acids. The CDR3 nucleotides read TGTGCCATACAGGACCCCACCTACGAGCAGTACTTC. It is translated as CAIQDPTYEQYF.

This clonotype was counted many times. The chain employs TRBV5-1 and TRBJ2-7; 9 bases fit TRBD2. Germline-derived CDR1 and CDR2 are SGHRS and YFSETQ. The CDR3 loop spans 14 amino acids. Germline trimming cut 5 bases from V and 0 bases from J; bases unmatched to any gene: 3. The CDR3 region has the DNA TGCGCCAGCAGGAGCGGGAGGCCCTCCTACGAGCAGTACTTC. Encoded protein: CASRSGRPSYEQYF.

This clonotype came up many times. V usage is TRBV24-1 and J usage is TRBJ2-1; TRBD2 agrees at 10 bases. The trim removed 10 bases at V and 2 bases at J, leaving 4 bases unmatched. Germline CDR1 reads KGHDR; CDR2 reads SFDVKD. The CDR3 contains 14 residues. The CDR3 loop reads CATRTSGPYNEQFF. The CDR3, as DNA: TGTGCCACTAGGACTAGCGGTCCCTACAATGAGCAGTTCTTC.

There are many counts of this clonotype. V is TRBV12-5 and J is TRBJ1-5; 7 bases line up with TRBD1. Losses at the gene ends were 3 bases for V and 8 bases for J; bases not matched to a gene: 7. The germline V gene encodes CDR1 LGHNT and CDR2 FRNRAP. This CDR3 is 14 amino acids long. CDR3 sequence (DNA): TGTGCTAGTGGTTTTAGAGGGGGCTCGGAGCCCCAGCATTTT. Protein sequence: CASGFRGGSEPQHF. The whole variable domain, remainder taken from reference TRBV12-5 and TRBJ1-5, is DARVTQTPRHKVTEMGQEVTMRCQPILGHNTVFWYRQTMMQGLELLAYFRNRAPLDDSGMPKDRFSAEMPDATLATLKIQPSEPRDSAVYFCASGFRGGSEPQHFGDGTRLSIL.

The chain has TRBV6-6 and TRBJ2-1, with 9 bases matching TRBD2. Germline lookup yields CDR1 MNHNY and CDR2 SVGAGI (reference sequence). With V trimmed by 2 bases and J by 6 bases, 14 bases remained unmatched. This CDR3 has 18 amino acids. Here the CDR3 DNA reads TGTGCCAGCAGTTACGACCCCAGGCTAGCGGGATTAGGCAATGAGCAGTTCTTC. Residues: CASSYDPRLAGLGNEQFF.

This clonotype was seen at least ten times. The gene calls are TRBV7-9 and TRBJ2-7, with D uncertain. This CDR3 comprises 12 residues. The V end lost 11 bases, the J end lost 1 base, and 12 bases lay between the germline ends. CDR1 SEHNR and CDR2 FQNEAQ come from the germline V gene (reference sequence). The CDR3 spells CAGSALSYEQYF. CDR3 DNA sequence: TGTGCCGGAAGCGCCCTTTCCTACGAGCAGTACTTC. The full variable domain, its missing parts supplied by reference TRBV7-9 and TRBJ2-7, is DTGVSQNPRHKITKRGQNVTFRCDPISEHNRLYWYRQTLGQGPEFLTYFQNEAQLEKSRLLSDRFSAERPKGSFSTLEIQRTEQGDSAMYLCAGSALSYEQYFGPGTRLTVT.

The table lists this clonotype with many counts. This sequence joins TRBV7-8 and TRBJ2-1, with D tentatively TRBD2 (5 bases). V lost 1 base and J lost 8, with 12 bases in between. Per germline, CDR1 SGHVS and CDR2 FQNEAQ. The CDR3 spans 14 residues. The CDR3 DNA reads TGTGCCAGCAGCTTAGTAGAGAGGGCCGATGAGCAGTTCTTC. It yields the protein CASSLVERADEQFF.

The rearrangement links TRBV29-1 to TRBJ2-3; D tentatively reads TRBD1 or TRBD2 (5 bases each). Germline values: CDR1 SQVTM, CDR2 ANQGSEA. CDR3 length: 13 amino acids. Deletions cut 4 bases from V and 5 bases from J, with 13 bases between. In nucleotides, the CDR3 is TGCAGCGTTGGAGGGGTTGTGGGAGATACGCAGTATTTT. It specifies CSVGGVVGDTQYF.

This clonotype was detected ten times or more. The V call is TRBV19, the J call TRBJ2-1, with 8 bases fitting TRBD2. CDR1 and CDR2 from the germline V gene are LNHDA and SQIVND (reference sequence). The CDR3 sequence is 13 residues long. V was pared by 11 bases and J by 0 bases, with 3 bases of the junction left unmatched. Written as DNA, the CDR3 is TGTGCCGTGAGCGGGAGCTCCTACAATGAGCAGTTCTTC. Translating it yields CAVSGSSYNEQFF.

This clonotype was picked up a small number of times. Just one base apart from a much larger clone, this may be a read error. This sequence joins TRBV5-6 and TRBJ1-2, with 8 bases identical to TRBD1. The CDR3 is 14 residues long. The J segment lost 4 bases and the V segment lost 4 bases, leaving 6 bases of the junction unmatched. Germline V lookup: CDR1 SGHDT, CDR2 YYEEEE. For the CDR3, the DNA is TGTGCCAGCAGCGTGGACAGGGCCGGCTATGGCTACACCTTC. Translation: CASSVDRAGYGYTF.

This clonotype was seen ten or more times. The V gene is TRBV30, the J gene TRBJ2-7, with no clear D. The CDR3 spans 13 residues. Germline V lookup: CDR1 GTSNPN, CDR2 SVGIG (reference sequence). With 2 bases removed from V and 2 bases from J, the gap between germline ends came to 10 bases. CDR3 loop: CAWSLGDPYEQYF. The DNA of the CDR3 is TGTGCCTGGAGTTTGGGCGACCCCTACGAGCAGTACTTC.

This clonotype was seen many times. The chain joins TRBV20-1 to TRBJ2-7, with D tentatively TRBD1 or TRBD2 (5 bases each). The V end lost 2 bases, the J end lost 6 bases, and 17 bases lay between the germline ends. Germline values: CDR1 DFQATT, CDR2 SNEGSKA (reference sequence). The CDR3 covers 14 residues. This chain's CDR3 is CSARSSRDLGEQYF. In nucleotides, the CDR3 is TGCAGTGCTAGATCGTCCCGGGACCTAGGCGAGCAGTACTTC.

On this clonotype: A much larger clone differs from this one at a single base, so this may be a read error. J is TRBJ2-7 and V is TRBV6-5, with D tentatively TRBD1 (6 bases). The CDR3 covers 13 residues. CDR1 MNHEY and CDR2 SVGAGI come from the germline V gene. V was trimmed by 5 bases and J by 6 bases, leaving 14 bases between them. The DNA of the CDR3 is TGTGCCAGCAGTCCAAGGGGGAGCGGCGAGCAGTACTTC. Protein sequence: CASSPRGSGEQYF.

This clonotype came up many times. V and J are TRBV5-1 and TRBJ1-3; 7 bases map to TRBD1. J was trimmed by 1 base and V by 0 bases; bases with no gene match: 4. Germline CDR1 reads SGHRS; CDR2 reads YFSETQ. This CDR3 has 16 amino acids. As DNA, the CDR3 is TGCGCCAGCAGCTTGGCAGCAGGGGGGTCTGGAAACACCATATATTTT. Translating it yields CASSLAAGGSGNTIYF. Together with reference TRBV5-1 and TRBJ1-3, the CDR3 gives the full variable domain: KAGVTQTPRYLIKTRGQQVTLSCSPISGHRSVSWYQQTPGQGLQFLFEYFSETQRNKGNFPGRFSGRQFSNSRSEMNVSTLELGDSALYLCASSLAAGGSGNTIYFGEGSWLTVV.

This clonotype was counted between two and nine times. This sequence joins TRBV30 and TRBJ1-5; D not certain. V gave up 0 bases and J gave up 5 bases, with 8 bases separating them. Germline V gives CDR1 GTSNPN, CDR2 SVGIG (reference sequence). The CDR3 loop spans 13 amino acids. As DNA, the CDR3 is TGTGCCTGGAGTGTACGGTTAGATCAGCCCCAGCATTTT. This codes for CAWSVRLDQPQHF.

The genes are TRBV28 and TRBJ2-3; unclear D gene. Trimming removed 5 bases from V and 0 bases from J, with 15 bases in between. The germline CDR1 and CDR2 sequences are MDHEN and SYDVKM. The CDR3 is made up of 16 amino acids. The CDR3 protein is CASSPLTPSSTDTQYF. Written as DNA, the CDR3 is TGTGCCAGCAGTCCCCTTACCCCCTCTAGCACAGATACGCAGTATTTT.